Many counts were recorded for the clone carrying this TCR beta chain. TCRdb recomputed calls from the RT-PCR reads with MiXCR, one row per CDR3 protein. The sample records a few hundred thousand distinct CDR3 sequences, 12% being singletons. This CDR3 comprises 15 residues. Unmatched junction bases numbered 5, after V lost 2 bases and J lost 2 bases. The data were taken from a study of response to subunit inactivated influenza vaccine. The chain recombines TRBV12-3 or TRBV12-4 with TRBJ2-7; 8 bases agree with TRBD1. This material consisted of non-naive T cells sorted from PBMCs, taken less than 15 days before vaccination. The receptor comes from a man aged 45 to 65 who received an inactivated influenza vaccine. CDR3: CASSLSAGGTYEQYF. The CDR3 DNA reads TGTGCCAGCAGTTTATCGGCAGGGGGCACCTACGAGCAGTACTTC.